This T cell receptor beta chain was identified in a study of naive and memory T cell subsets. General study findings and limits: TCRs were reportedly recovered from both biopsy types, mostly tuberculin test sites. TCR transcript changes with activation or differentiation may affect this RNA method.

Ligated cDNA underwent four rounds of PCR with nested alpha and beta constant region primers and SP2. Alpha and beta constant region primers primed reverse transcription for blood and skin samples. TCRdb fed the UMI-ligation and nested PCR reads into MiXCR, producing one record per CDR3 protein. Of some 40,000 distinct CDR3 sequences in the sample, about 11% were seen once. Treatment of the sample: skin biopsy from PPD injection site in Mantoux-positive individual. A UMI-containing oligonucleotide was joined by 3' ligation to the TCR cDNA template. Biopsied sites were PPD injections in people with a positive Mantoux test. This clonotype was observed many times. The target antigen is unknown. The ends lost 4 bases at V and 4 bases at J; junction bases unmatched: 19. The CDR3 has 20 residues. Germline CDR1 MNHGY, CDR2 SVAAGI.

The sample in question was skin, obtained from a tuberculin skin test site. The receptor was isolated from an adult in good health. This sequence joins TRBV6-9 and TRBJ2-6, with 7 bases lining up with TRBD2. The CDR3 spells CASSFGGSEAGSGGANVLTF. CDR3 bases: TGTGCCAGCAGTTTCGGGGGGTCGGAGGCGGGGAGTGGAGGGGCCAACGTCCTGACTTTC.